The next 20 T cell receptor beta chains were all read from a single sample in a study of blood T cells in healthy people across ages. Using a J-beta primer mix together with a sample-barcoded 5' primer, a second PCR was run for roughly 6 to 12 cycles. In TCRdb, the 5' RACE reads were re-called with MiXCR into one record per CDR3 protein. Altogether roughly 700,000 distinct CDR3 sequences are present, approximately 31% being singletons, with the ten largest covering roughly 14%. Sequencing was done on a sample of blood. These receptors originate from a woman of 80 years or more in good health.

Of note for this clonotype: This may arise from a read error, as a much more abundant clone is one base away. CDR3 residues: CAASYPGQPTYEQYF. Here the CDR3 DNA reads TGTGCCGCCAGTTACCCCGGACAGCCGACCTACGAGCAGTACTTC. J is TRBJ2-7 and V is TRBV6-6; perhaps TRBD1 as D (6 bases). CDR1 MNHNY and CDR2 SVGAGI come from the germline V gene (reference sequence). CDR3 length: 15 residues. With 11 bases removed from V and 2 bases from J, the gap between germline ends came to 22 bases.

The rearrangement joins TRBV7-3 to TRBJ2-1, with a possible D match to TRBD2 (6 bases). This CDR3 is 14 amino acids long. The germline V gene has CDR1 SGHTA and CDR2 FQGTGA. The V gene lost 1 base and the J gene lost 9 bases, with 13 bases spanning the gap. CDR3 bases: TGTGCCAGCAGCTTAAGGGGGACTGGGGGTGAGCAGTTCTTC. It specifies CASSLRGTGGEQFF.

This clonotype was observed at least ten times. This chain uses TRBV20-1 with TRBJ1-2, with TRBD1 identical over 10 bases. This CDR3 spans 14 amino acids. Germline CDR1 DFQATT, CDR2 SNEGSKA (reference sequence). The CDR3 reads CRGGQGSSDYGYTF. CDR3 bases: TGCAGGGGGGGACAGGGGTCATCGGACTATGGCTACACCTTC.

This clonotype has just a few counts. This sequence may be a read error, since a much larger clone differs from it by one base. The J gene is TRBJ2-5, the V gene TRBV4-2, with 9 nucleotides matching TRBD1. The DNA end is more similar to TRBJ2-7, so the J call may be wrong. Germline loops: CDR1 LGHNA, CDR2 YNFKEQ. The CDR3 extends over 18 amino acids. The CDR3 region is CASSQDAPTTGGCYEQYF. The CDR3 nucleotides are TGTGCCAGCAGCCAAGATGCGCCTACGACAGGGGGGTGCTACGAGCAGTACTTC.

The chain uses TRBV20-1 and TRBJ2-5, with 10 bases that match TRBD1. The J segment lost 11 bases and the V segment lost 4 bases, leaving 7 bases of the junction unmatched. From germline, CDR1 is DFQATT and CDR2 SNEGSKA (reference sequence). CDR3 length equals 12 residues. In nucleotides, the CDR3 is TGCAGTGCTACGGACAGGGGGGATGAGCAGTACTTC. Protein sequence: CSATDRGDEQYF.

The V call is TRBV7-2, the J call TRBJ1-6, with 9 nucleotides matching TRBD1. Trimming took 4 bases from V and 9 from J; bases not matched to a gene: 13. There are 17 residues in the CDR3. The germline CDR1 and CDR2 sequences are SGHTA and FQGNSA. The DNA of the CDR3 is TGTGCCAGCAGCTCCACCGGGACAGGGACCCTCACTTCACCCCTCCACTTT. Encoded protein: CASSSTGTGTLTSPLHF.

The CDR3 DNA is TGTGCCAGCAGCTTAGTTTCGAATTGGGGAGCGGAAGCTTTCTTT. It encodes CASSLVSNWGAEAFF. This chain connects TRBV7-2 to TRBJ1-1; no clear D. V lost 1 base, J lost 8 bases, and 17 bases lay in between. The CDR3 length is 15 residues. Looked up from germline, CDR1 is SGHTA and CDR2 is FQGNSA.

Turning to this clonotype: It may be a read error: a sequence one base away is much more abundant. The chain couples TRBV5-1 to TRBJ1-1, with 7 bases lining up with TRBD1. Germline CDR1 reads SGHRS; CDR2 reads YFSETQ. The CDR3 loop spans 15 amino acids. Trimming took 3 bases from V and 1 from J; bases not matched to a gene: 6. The CDR3: CASSSQGTRNTEAFF. CDR3 nucleotides: TGCGCCAGCAGCTCACAGGGGACGCGGAACACTGAAGCTTTCTTT.

The chain combines TRBV5-1 with TRBJ2-4; D uncertain. CDR1 SGHRS and CDR2 YFSETQ come from the germline V gene. V lost 1 base to trimming and J lost 4 bases, with 9 bases between them. The CDR3 has 14 residues. CDR3 DNA sequence: TGCGCCAGCAGCTTGAGTGCAGAAAAAAACATTCAGTACTTC. It specifies CASSLSAEKNIQYF.

Details on this clonotype: A much larger clonotype is one base distant, so this may be a read error. The chain uses TRBV4-1 and TRBJ2-1; TRBD2 aligns across 12 bases. The J call may be mistaken, given a closer DNA end match to TRBJ2-7. This CDR3 is built from 19 residues. Germline CDR1 and CDR2: MGHRA and YSYEKL. Here the CDR3 DNA reads TGCGCCAGCAGCCAAGAGCTTATGCTAGCGGGGGGGAAATACAATGAGCAGTACTTC. Its translation is CASSQELMLAGGKYNEQYF.

The chain carries TRBV9 and TRBJ2-5, with 12 bases lining up with TRBD2. J lost 11 bases, V lost 5 bases, and 13 bases had no gene match. The CDR3 is 15 amino acids. The germline V gene has CDR1 SGDLS and CDR2 YYNGEE. The CDR3 spells CASRPTSGGYNEQYF. CDR3 DNA: TGTGCCAGCAGACCGACTAGCGGGGGTTACAATGAGCAGTACTTC.

This clonotype was seen ten or more times. V is TRBV20-1 and J is TRBJ2-1, with 11 bases matching TRBD1. V shed 5 bases and J 6 bases; nucleotides not matched to a gene: 12. CDR1 and CDR2 from the germline V gene are DFQATT and SNEGSKA (reference sequence). The CDR3 has 16 residues. The CDR3 sequence is CSAESGTGGYSNEQFF. Written as DNA, the CDR3 is TGCAGTGCTGAATCGGGGACAGGGGGATACTCCAATGAGCAGTTCTTC.

Turning to this clonotype: The junction shows a germline mismatch at one end, possibly a read error. The chain employs TRBV20-1 and TRBJ2-1; possible D gene TRBD2, 7 bases. Germline assignment: CDR1 DFQATT and CDR2 SNEGSKA (reference sequence). The length of the CDR3 is 14 residues. CDR3 protein: CGARDPGGEKTQFF. The CDR3 coding sequence is TGCGGTGCTAGGGACCCGGGGGGCGAAAAGACCCAGTTCTTC.

In its sample, this clonotype was seen a few times. A read error may account for a junction end that differs from germline. The J gene is TRBJ1-2, the V gene TRBV7-2, with 7 bases fitting TRBD1. This CDR3 spans 15 amino acids. The germline CDR1 and CDR2 sequences are SGHTA and FQGNSA. The CDR3 region has the DNA TGTGCCAGCAGCTTAGCAGGGGGCGCGGGCTATGACTACACCTTC. It yields the protein CASSLAGGAGYDYTF.

This clonotype was observed at least ten times. CDR3 nucleotides: TGTGCCAGCTCACCGACCGAGAGGGGGACCCAGTACTTC. Translation gives CASSPTERGTQYF. This sequence joins TRBV18 and TRBJ2-5; D is possibly TRBD1 or TRBD2 (5 bases each). The length of the CDR3 is 13 residues. Between the trimmed V and J ends, which lost 3 bases and 7 bases, there was a span of 12 bases. CDR1 is KGHSH, CDR2 LQKENI, per germline.

Only a few counts were recorded for this clonotype. The genes are TRBV6-2 or TRBV6-3 and TRBJ1-2; D gene ambiguous. Germline loops: CDR1 MNHEY, CDR2 SVGEGT. CDR3 length equals 13 residues. V was clipped by 10 bases and J by 5 bases, with 17 bases between them. The CDR3 spells CATWPLAGYGYTF. CDR3 nucleotides: TGTGCCACCTGGCCCCTCGCGGGGTATGGCTACACCTTC.

In this sample, this clonotype turned up many times. This chain uses TRBV10-3 with TRBJ2-4, with TRBD2 identical over 15 bases. The germline V gene encodes CDR1 ENHRY and CDR2 SYGVKD. The CDR3 length is 16 residues. V lost 10 bases and J lost 3; bases outside the gene matches: 7. In DNA, the CDR3 is TGTGCCACCCAGAGGACTAGCGGGGGGGTCAAAAACATTCAGTACTTC. It encodes CATQRTSGGVKNIQYF.

The V gene is TRBV24-1, the J gene TRBJ2-2; 9 bases are shared with TRBD1. The CDR3 length is 18 residues. The germline V gene encodes CDR1 KGHDR and CDR2 SFDVKD. Trimming cost V 3 bases and J 5 bases; bases outside gene matches: 12. CDR3 sequence reads: CATSDVPSGQGMTGELFF. The DNA of the CDR3 is TGTGCCACCAGTGATGTGCCGTCGGGACAGGGAATGACCGGGGAGCTGTTTTTT.

This clonotype was found many times. The CDR3 coding sequence is TGTGCCAGCAGCTTGAGGGGAGGAGGGCATCAGCCCCAGCATTTT. It yields the protein CASSLRGGGHQPQHF. The chain recombines TRBV5-5 with TRBJ1-5, with D possibly matching TRBD1 (5 bases). CDR1 and CDR2 from the germline V gene are SGHKS and YYEKEE (reference sequence). This CDR3 comprises 15 residues. V was pared by 1 base and J by 5 bases, with 13 bases between.

Turning to this clonotype: A much larger clone differs by one base, so this may be a read error. The chain has TRBV7-9 and TRBJ2-7; D unresolved. V lost 5 bases and J 2 bases, leaving 16 bases between the germline ends. The germline V gene encodes CDR1 SEHNR and CDR2 FQNEAQ (reference sequence). The CDR3 spans 15 residues. DNA for the CDR3: TGTGCCAGCAGCCCACGTGCCACATCAACCTACGAGCAGTACTTC. Translated, it gives CASSPRATSTYEQYF.